The clone carrying this T cell receptor (beta chain) came up once. The length of the CDR3 is 12 residues. V lost 8 bases and J lost 5, with 12 bases in between. Germline V gene lookup returns CDR1 SGHTA and CDR2 FQGNSA. TEMRA cells were FACS-enriched, with CD8+ and CD4+ T cells isolated negatively. RNA amounts of roughly 0.5 to 1 ug underwent reverse transcription with random hexamers. From the immunoSEQ multiplex PCR reads, TCRdb called clonotypes with MiXCR, one entry per CDR3 protein. The table includes 130,000 or so distinct CDR3 sequences, roughly 95% detected once. This record belongs to a study of CD8 T cells in Susac syndrome.

Sequences were obtained from CD4+ T cells from PBMCs. This sequence was found in a human donor with Susac syndrome. The rearrangement joins TRBV7-2 to TRBJ2-5; D is possibly TRBD2 (5 bases). This chain's CDR3 is CASGRGGETQYF. Here the CDR3 DNA reads TGTGCCAGCGGACGGGGTGGTGAGACCCAGTACTTC.